The clone carrying this T cell receptor beta chain appeared a few times. The antigen is not known. The CDR3 runs to 16 residues. Trimming cost V 3 bases and J 3 bases; bases outside gene matches: 6. Germline values: CDR1 LNHDA, CDR2 SQIVND (reference sequence). This record comes from a study of T cells in Graves' hyperthyroidism and ophthalmopathy. Study findings and constraints: The majority of expanded thyroid clonotypes above 0.001 also appeared in blood. Stable hyperthyroidism and ophthalmopathy were separated using 13 V-J signatures.

Clinical symptoms, serum thyroxine and TRAb, thyroid ultrasound and orbital computed tomography together formed the diagnostic basis. An approximately 10 ml volume of fresh peripheral blood provided the PBMCs. It was RNA transcripts that yielded the amplified TCR beta CDR3 regions. A set of HTBI primers served as the primers for a first-round RT-PCR of the TCR CDR3. A single record per CDR3 protein comes from TCRdb applying MiXCR to the multiplex PCR reads. The sample has a few hundred thousand distinct CDR3 sequences; roughly 14% are singletons. Sequencing used blood. The TCR was taken from a woman aged 25 to 39 with Graves' hyperthyroidism. The genes are TRBV19 and TRBJ2-1; TRBD2 agrees at 9 bases. CDR3: CASSMASGRLYNEQFF. DNA of the CDR3: TGTGCCAGTAGTATGGCCAGCGGGAGGCTCTACAATGAGCAGTTCTTC.